This TCR beta chain derives from a study of cytomegalovirus exposure and HLA in healthy donors. PCR was performed using 60 Vbeta and 13 Jbeta primers. Only in-frame clones appear in the TCRdb table, and some are missing; sequencing was by immunoSEQ multiplex PCR. The table records 100,000 to 150,000 clones, 75% to 90% of them present only once. Study-level points and caveats: TCR beta chains numbering 164 were designated cytomegalovirus-associated. In vitro experiments confirmed that three CMV-associated chains were specific for CMV antigens.

This CDR3 is 14 amino acids long. CDR1 is MDHEN, CDR2 SYDVKM, per germline. V shed 8 bases and J shed 0 bases, with 13 bases lying between them. Comments on this clone: What it binds is unknown.

Sequencing used PBMCs. This clonotype was sampled from a young man in good health and CMV-seropositive. This rearrangement joins TRBV28 to TRBJ1-2, with unresolved D. CDR3 amino acids: CASARPGTNYGYTF. CDR3 sequence (DNA): TGTGCCAGCGCACGACCAGGTACTAACTATGGCTACACCTTC.